These T cell receptor beta chains were read from a single sample in a study of blood T cell repertoires in COVID-19. Assay: immunoSEQ multiplex PCR; the TCRdb copy retains only in-frame clones and omits some. The sample holds around 250,000 clones, about 90% seen once. Sequencing used PBMCs or T cells enriched from blood (not recorded which). The receptors originated from a woman in her twenties or thirties with acute COVID-19. Each CDR3 is given with its conserved first and last residue. Fields, in order: CDR3 DNA, CDR3 protein, J gene, V gene, clone size, D gene. The D gene is left open where the match is weak. Clone sizes are given selectively: once, few, many, or a class where the clone is expanded.

cdr3_nt: TGCGCCAGCAGTGTGCACAGGTTAGAGACCCAGTACTTC
cdr3_aa: CASSVHRLETQYF
j_call: TRBJ2-5
v_call: TRBV10-2
clone_size: -
d_call: -

cdr3_nt: TGTGCCAGCAGCTTGGGAGGGGCCGGCGGCTACACCTTC
cdr3_aa: CASSLGGAGGYTF
j_call: TRBJ1-2
v_call: TRBV12-3/TRBV12-4
clone_size: -
d_call: -

cdr3_nt: TGTGCCAGCAGATACGGGGACAGGGATAATTCACCCCTCCACTTT
cdr3_aa: CASRYGDRDNSPLHF
j_call: TRBJ1-6
v_call: TRBV28
clone_size: -
d_call: TRBD1

cdr3_nt: TGTGCCAGCAGGTCCGGGACAGGGGGTTCCTACGAGCAGTACTTC
cdr3_aa: CASRSGTGGSYEQYF
j_call: TRBJ2-7
v_call: TRBV28
clone_size: -
d_call: TRBD1

cdr3_nt: TGTGCCAGCAGCCTGGACTTGACAATCTACGAGCAGTACTTC
cdr3_aa: CASSLDLTIYEQYF
j_call: TRBJ2-7
v_call: TRBV28
clone_size: once
d_call: -

cdr3_nt: TGTGCCAGCAGAAGCTCCGGGACAGGGTACGAGCAGTACTTC
cdr3_aa: CASRSSGTGYEQYF
j_call: TRBJ2-7
v_call: TRBV28
clone_size: -
d_call: TRBD1

cdr3_nt: TGTGCCAGCAGCTGGAAGGGACAGAACTACGAGCAGTACTTC
cdr3_aa: CASSWKGQNYEQYF
j_call: TRBJ2-7
v_call: TRBV7-2
clone_size: -
d_call: TRBD1

cdr3_nt: TGTGCCAGCAGCGCCACCCGGGACAGCGGGTACGAGCAGTACTTC
cdr3_aa: CASSATRDSGYEQYF
j_call: TRBJ2-7
v_call: TRBV25-1
clone_size: -
d_call: -

cdr3_nt: TGCGCCAGCAGCTTAGGACAGGGGGAAGGCTACACCTTC
cdr3_aa: CASSLGQGEGYTF
j_call: TRBJ1-2
v_call: TRBV5-1
clone_size: -
d_call: TRBD1

cdr3_nt: TGTGCCAGCAGCCCGAAAGACAATCCCGGGGAGCTGTTTTTT
cdr3_aa: CASSPKDNPGELFF
j_call: TRBJ2-2
v_call: TRBV27
clone_size: -
d_call: -

cdr3_nt: TGCGCCAGCAGCCAGGGCCCGGTGATAGCGGGGAATGAGCAGTTCTTC
cdr3_aa: CASSQGPVIAGNEQFF
j_call: TRBJ2-1
v_call: TRBV4-3
clone_size: -
d_call: TRBD2

cdr3_nt: TGTGCCAGCAGCTTTCTCCCTAGCGGCACAGATACGCAGTATTTT
cdr3_aa: CASSFLPSGTDTQYF
j_call: TRBJ2-3
v_call: TRBV7-2
clone_size: -
d_call: -

cdr3_nt: TGTGCCATCAGTGAATCGGGGGCGAACACCGGGGAGCTGTTTTTT
cdr3_aa: CAISESGANTGELFF
j_call: TRBJ2-2
v_call: TRBV10-3
clone_size: once
d_call: -

cdr3_nt: TGTGCCAGCAGCCAACATCTAGCGGGAGCCTACGAGCAGTACTTC
cdr3_aa: CASSQHLAGAYEQYF
j_call: TRBJ2-7
v_call: TRBV14
clone_size: few
d_call: TRBD2

cdr3_nt: TGTGCCAGGGGACAGGGCCTTTTTCTTTTT
cdr3_aa: CARGQGLFLF
j_call: TRBJ2-3
v_call: TRBV9
clone_size: once
d_call: TRBD1

cdr3_nt: TGTGCCAGCAGCCAATCCCTACTCGAGCAGTACTTC
cdr3_aa: CASSQSLLEQYF
j_call: TRBJ2-7
v_call: TRBV3-1/TRBV3-2
clone_size: -
d_call: -

cdr3_nt: TGTGCCAGCAGCCAATTTTTAGCGGGAGGCGGCAATGAGCAGTTCTTC
cdr3_aa: CASSQFLAGGGNEQFF
j_call: TRBJ2-1
v_call: TRBV3-1/TRBV3-2
clone_size: -
d_call: TRBD2

cdr3_nt: TGCAGCGTTGAAAGCCCGGACACTAACTATGGCTACACCTTC
cdr3_aa: CSVESPDTNYGYTF
j_call: TRBJ1-2
v_call: TRBV29-1
clone_size: -
d_call: -

cdr3_nt: TGTGCCAGCACCGCCCCAGGGGATGAAGCTTTCTTT
cdr3_aa: CASTAPGDEAFF
j_call: TRBJ1-1
v_call: TRBV3-1/TRBV3-2
clone_size: -
d_call: -

cdr3_nt: TGTGCCAGCAGTGAAGCGGGGAGCTCCTACAATGAGCAGTTCTTC
cdr3_aa: CASSEAGSSYNEQFF
j_call: TRBJ2-1
v_call: TRBV6-4
clone_size: -
d_call: TRBD2

cdr3_nt: TGTGCCAGCAGTACACTAGGACTAGCGGGTGATACCTACGAGCAGTACTTC
cdr3_aa: CASSTLGLAGDTYEQYF
j_call: TRBJ2-7
v_call: TRBV28
clone_size: once
d_call: TRBD2

cdr3_nt: TGCGCCAGCAGCCAGGACGGGGGGAGTCAGCCCCAGCATTTT
cdr3_aa: CASSQDGGSQPQHF
j_call: TRBJ1-5
v_call: TRBV4-1
clone_size: few
d_call: -

cdr3_nt: TGTGCCAGCAGTTTTCCTACCGGGGAGCTGTTTTTT
cdr3_aa: CASSFPTGELFF
j_call: TRBJ2-2
v_call: TRBV27
clone_size: -
d_call: -

cdr3_nt: TGTGCCAGCAGCTTAGTTCCGGGAGTGGGGGAGCAGTACTTC
cdr3_aa: CASSLVPGVGEQYF
j_call: TRBJ2-7
v_call: TRBV7-8
clone_size: -
d_call: -

cdr3_nt: TGTGCCAGCAGCTTAGCTAGCGGAAGCTCCTACAATGAGCAGTTCTTC
cdr3_aa: CASSLASGSSYNEQFF
j_call: TRBJ2-1
v_call: TRBV7-2
clone_size: -
d_call: -

cdr3_nt: TGTGCCAGCAGCCCTACGACTAGCGGGAGGACAGATACGCAGTATTTT
cdr3_aa: CASSPTTSGRTDTQYF
j_call: TRBJ2-3
v_call: TRBV7-3
clone_size: -
d_call: TRBD2

cdr3_nt: TGTGCCAGCAGTCAAAGGACAGGGTCCTACGAGCAGTACTTC
cdr3_aa: CASSQRTGSYEQYF
j_call: TRBJ2-7
v_call: TRBV27
clone_size: -
d_call: TRBD1

cdr3_nt: TGTGCCAGCGCTCTCGACGGGGAGCAGTACTTC
cdr3_aa: CASALDGEQYF
j_call: TRBJ2-7
v_call: TRBV3-1/TRBV3-2
clone_size: -
d_call: -

cdr3_nt: TGTGCCAGTAGTATAGTCGAGGGATCCTACGAGCAGTACTTC
cdr3_aa: CASSIVEGSYEQYF
j_call: TRBJ2-7
v_call: TRBV19
clone_size: -
d_call: -

cdr3_nt: TGTGCCAGCAGCCCCCCGTTAGGGGAATCTCTAGTACACACCGGGGAGCTGTTTTTT
cdr3_aa: CASSPPLGESLVHTGELFF
j_call: TRBJ2-2
v_call: TRBV27
clone_size: -
d_call: -

cdr3_nt: TGCGCCAGCAGCTTGGGAGTCTCCTACGAGCAGTACTTC
cdr3_aa: CASSLGVSYEQYF
j_call: TRBJ2-7
v_call: TRBV5-1
clone_size: -
d_call: -

cdr3_nt: TGTGCCAGCAGCTTAGCACACGGGACTAGGATCAATGAGCAGTTCTTC
cdr3_aa: CASSLAHGTRINEQFF
j_call: TRBJ2-1
v_call: TRBV7-9
clone_size: -
d_call: TRBD2

cdr3_nt: TGTGCCAGCAGCTTAGCTGGACTAGCAGTCTACGAGCAGTACTTC
cdr3_aa: CASSLAGLAVYEQYF
j_call: TRBJ2-7
v_call: TRBV13
clone_size: -
d_call: TRBD2

cdr3_nt: TGTGCCGCTAGGGGATCTGGGGCCAACGTCCTGACTTTC
cdr3_aa: CAARGSGANVLTF
j_call: TRBJ2-6
v_call: TRBV12-3/TRBV12-4
clone_size: -
d_call: -

cdr3_nt: TGTGCCAGCAGCTTAGAAAGGACTAGAAACAATGAGCAGTTCTTC
cdr3_aa: CASSLERTRNNEQFF
j_call: TRBJ2-1
v_call: TRBV7-8
clone_size: -
d_call: TRBD2

cdr3_nt: TGTGCCAGCAGTCTCCGACAGGGAAGTAGCAATCAGCCCCAGCATTTT
cdr3_aa: CASSLRQGSSNQPQHF
j_call: TRBJ1-5
v_call: TRBV28
clone_size: -
d_call: TRBD1

cdr3_nt: TGCAGCGCATCCCGGGACAGGGGCGCTGAAGCTTTCTTT
cdr3_aa: CSASRDRGAEAFF
j_call: TRBJ1-1
v_call: TRBV29-1
clone_size: -
d_call: TRBD1

cdr3_nt: TGTGCCAGTAGTCACGGGAGCAATCAGCCCCAGCATTTT
cdr3_aa: CASSHGSNQPQHF
j_call: TRBJ1-5
v_call: TRBV19
clone_size: -
d_call: -

cdr3_nt: TGTGCCAGCAGTCAGACAGGGGAGGCTAATGAAAAACTGTTTTTT
cdr3_aa: CASSQTGEANEKLFF
j_call: TRBJ1-4
v_call: TRBV2
clone_size: -
d_call: TRBD1

cdr3_nt: TGTGCCAGTAGTATAGTCCTGACAGGCTATGGCTACACCTTC
cdr3_aa: CASSIVLTGYGYTF
j_call: TRBJ1-2
v_call: TRBV19
clone_size: -
d_call: -

cdr3_nt: TGTGCCAGCAGCGTAGAAGAGGGCAGGAATCAGCCCCAGCATTTT
cdr3_aa: CASSVEEGRNQPQHF
j_call: TRBJ1-5
v_call: TRBV9
clone_size: once
d_call: -

cdr3_nt: TGTGCCAGCAGTTTTGTCCGCGCTGAGCAGTTCTTC
cdr3_aa: CASSFVRAEQFF
j_call: TRBJ2-1
v_call: TRBV28
clone_size: -
d_call: -

cdr3_nt: TGTGCCAGCAGCCGTCCGGGGGGCTCCTACGAGCAGTACTTC
cdr3_aa: CASSRPGGSYEQYF
j_call: TRBJ2-7
v_call: TRBV3-1/TRBV3-2
clone_size: -
d_call: TRBD2

cdr3_nt: TGTGCCAGCTCACCTCCTGCGGATTCCTACGAGCAGTACTTC
cdr3_aa: CASSPPADSYEQYF
j_call: TRBJ2-7
v_call: TRBV18
clone_size: -
d_call: -

cdr3_nt: TGTGCCAGCAGCATAAGCCCGACAGGGACGAACACTGAAGCTTTCTTT
cdr3_aa: CASSISPTGTNTEAFF
j_call: TRBJ1-1
v_call: TRBV7-8
clone_size: -
d_call: TRBD1

cdr3_nt: TGTGCCAGTAGCCTCCCAGGGATTCTCTACAATGAGCAGTTCTTC
cdr3_aa: CASSLPGILYNEQFF
j_call: TRBJ2-1
v_call: TRBV19
clone_size: -
d_call: -

cdr3_nt: TGCGCCAGCAGCCAAACGACTAGCGGGAGGGGTAATGAGCAGTTCTTC
cdr3_aa: CASSQTTSGRGNEQFF
j_call: TRBJ2-1
v_call: TRBV4-1
clone_size: once
d_call: TRBD2

cdr3_nt: TGTGCCTGGAGTGTAAGGGGGATTGGAAACACCATATATTTT
cdr3_aa: CAWSVRGIGNTIYF
j_call: TRBJ1-3
v_call: TRBV30
clone_size: once
d_call: -

cdr3_nt: TGTGCCAGCAGCGTGGAACTAGACACAGATACGCAGTATTTT
cdr3_aa: CASSVELDTDTQYF
j_call: TRBJ2-3
v_call: TRBV9
clone_size: -
d_call: -

cdr3_nt: TGTGCCTGGGGACAGGGCAATGAAAAACTGTTTTTT
cdr3_aa: CAWGQGNEKLFF
j_call: TRBJ1-4
v_call: TRBV30
clone_size: -
d_call: TRBD1

cdr3_nt: TGCGCCAGCAGAGGACAGGACGAGGAAGCTTTCTTT
cdr3_aa: CASRGQDEEAFF
j_call: TRBJ1-1
v_call: TRBV5-1
clone_size: -
d_call: TRBD1

cdr3_nt: TGTGCCAGCAGCTCCCCCGCGGGAGGGCCAAACAATGAGCAGTTCTTC
cdr3_aa: CASSSPAGGPNNEQFF
j_call: TRBJ2-1
v_call: TRBV7-6
clone_size: -
d_call: TRBD2

cdr3_nt: TGTGCCAGCAGCTTGGTGGGACAAAGCTACGAGCAGTACTTC
cdr3_aa: CASSLVGQSYEQYF
j_call: TRBJ2-7
v_call: TRBV5-6
clone_size: -
d_call: -

cdr3_nt: TGTGCCAGCAGCGCTGATTCAGCGGGACGCCTTTTCTATGGCTACACCTTC
cdr3_aa: CASSADSAGRLFYGYTF
j_call: TRBJ1-2
v_call: TRBV5-6
clone_size: -
d_call: -

cdr3_nt: TGCAGTGCTAGTCGGACTAGCGGGAGCTACGAGCAGTACTTC
cdr3_aa: CSASRTSGSYEQYF
j_call: TRBJ2-7
v_call: TRBV20-1
clone_size: -
d_call: TRBD2